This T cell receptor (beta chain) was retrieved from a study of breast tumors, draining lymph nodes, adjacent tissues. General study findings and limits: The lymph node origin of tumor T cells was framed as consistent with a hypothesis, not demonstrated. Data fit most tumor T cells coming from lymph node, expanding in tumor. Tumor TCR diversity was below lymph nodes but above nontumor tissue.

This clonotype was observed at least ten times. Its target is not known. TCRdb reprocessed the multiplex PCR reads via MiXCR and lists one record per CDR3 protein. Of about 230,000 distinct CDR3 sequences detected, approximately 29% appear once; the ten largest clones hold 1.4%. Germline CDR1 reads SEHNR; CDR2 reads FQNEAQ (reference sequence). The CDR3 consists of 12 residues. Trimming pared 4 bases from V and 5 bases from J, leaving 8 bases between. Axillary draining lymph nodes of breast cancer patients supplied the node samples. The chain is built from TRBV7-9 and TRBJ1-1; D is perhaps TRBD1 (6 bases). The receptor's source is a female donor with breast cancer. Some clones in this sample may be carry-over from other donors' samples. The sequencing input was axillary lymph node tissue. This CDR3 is CASSSRGTEAFF. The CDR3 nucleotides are TGTGCCAGCAGCTCCAGGGGAACTGAAGCTTTCTTT.